The present T cell receptor (beta chain) was sequenced within a study of blood T cells in healthy people across ages. For the second PCR, which ran for about 6 to 11 cycles, a sample-barcoded 5' primer and a J-beta primer mix were used. TCRdb passed the 5' RACE reads through MiXCR, listing each CDR3 protein once. The table records around 1,500,000 distinct CDR3 sequences, 42% of them present only once. All donors came from Russia, were Caucasian and healthy, and spanned ages roughly 6 to 95. The V segment lost 8 bases and the J segment 0 bases; nucleotides outside the gene matches: 22. The CDR3 consists of 20 residues.

This sequence joins TRBV12-3 or TRBV12-4 and TRBJ2-3, with 8 bases matching TRBD1. Sequenced sample: blood. This TCR came from a woman aged 18-35 years in good health. The CDR3 protein is CASSFPPATSTGASTDTQYF. In DNA form, the CDR3 reads TGTGCCAGCTCTTTTCCACCAGCCACCTCGACAGGGGCTAGCACAGATACGCAGTATTTT.